This T cell receptor beta chain was observed in a study of OX40 agonist ivuxolimab in advanced cancers. Patients were ruled out by autoimmune disease history or systemic immunosuppression. Sequenced by immunoSEQ multiplex PCR; TCRdb stores in-frame clones only, minus some. The sample shows some 37,000 clones, around 77% of them seen only once. In this sample, this clone turned up a few times. This CDR3 has 14 amino acids. In germline, CDR1 is KGHSH, CDR2 LQKENI. The V and J ends lost 5 bases and 0 bases respectively, with 10 bases between them. The chain carries TRBV18 and TRBJ1-1; tentative D call: TRBD1 (5 bases). The starting material was CD4+ or CD8+ T cells sorted from blood, obtained in a trial of the OX40 agonist ivuxolimab. The sequence came from an adult with an advanced solid tumor such as melanoma, head and neck, liver or kidney cancer. CDR3 sequence: CASSFDSLNTEAFF. CDR3 nucleotide sequence: TGTGCCAGCTCATTTGACAGCCTGAACACTGAAGCTTTCTTT.